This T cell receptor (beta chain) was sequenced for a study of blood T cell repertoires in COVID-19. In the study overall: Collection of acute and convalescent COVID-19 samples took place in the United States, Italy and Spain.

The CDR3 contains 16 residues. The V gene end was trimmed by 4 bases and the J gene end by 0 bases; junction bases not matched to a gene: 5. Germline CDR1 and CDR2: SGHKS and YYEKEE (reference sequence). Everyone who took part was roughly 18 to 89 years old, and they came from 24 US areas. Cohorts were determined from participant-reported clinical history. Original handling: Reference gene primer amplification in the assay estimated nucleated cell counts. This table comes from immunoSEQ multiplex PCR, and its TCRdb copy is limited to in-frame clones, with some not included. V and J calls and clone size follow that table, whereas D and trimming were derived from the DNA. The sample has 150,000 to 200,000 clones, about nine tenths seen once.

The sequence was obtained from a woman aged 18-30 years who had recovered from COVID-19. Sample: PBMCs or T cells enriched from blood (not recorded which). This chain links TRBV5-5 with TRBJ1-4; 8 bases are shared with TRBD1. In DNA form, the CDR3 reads TGTGCCAGCAGCGAGGGACAGGCCGCAACTAATGAAAAACTGTTTTTT. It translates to CASSEGQAATNEKLFF.